This entry lists 13 T cell receptor beta chains sequenced from one sample in a study of T cells in Graves' hyperthyroidism and ophthalmopathy. Regions amplified from RNA transcripts were the TCR beta CDR3 regions. Researchers ran a first-round RT-PCR on the TCR CDR3 using the HTBI primer set. TCRdb re-called the multiplex PCR reads with MiXCR, one entry per CDR3 protein. The table shows just over 550,000 distinct CDR3 sequences, with around 42% occurring only once. Sequenced material: peripheral blood or thyroid tissue (not recorded which). All receptors derive from a young woman with Graves' hyperthyroidism.

The V gene is TRBV29-1, the J gene TRBJ2-7; a possible D gene is TRBD2 (6 bases). Germline CDR1 reads SQVTM; CDR2 reads ANQGSEA. CDR3 length: 12 amino acids. Trimming removed 8 bases at V and 2 bases at J, with 13 bases between. The CDR3 bases are TGCAGCACCCGGGGGAGGACCTACGAGCAGTACTTC. This codes for CSTRGRTYEQYF.

This clonotype showed up just once. V usage is TRBV5-6 and J usage is TRBJ2-5; TRBD2 might be the D (6 bases). Germline V CDR1 and CDR2: SGHDT, YYEEEE. Trimming took 4 bases from V and 6 from J, leaving 10 bases between them. This CDR3 is built from 12 residues. Here the CDR3 DNA reads TGTGCCAGCAGCCCCGGGAGTCAGACCCAGTACTTC. It specifies CASSPGSQTQYF.

This clonotype came up a few times. The chain is built from TRBV24-1 and TRBJ2-7; D may correspond to TRBD1 or TRBD2 (6 bases each). Trimming removed 3 bases from V and 4 bases from J, with 15 bases in between. The CDR3 has 15 amino acids. Germline-derived CDR1 and CDR2 are KGHDR and SFDVKD. The CDR3 region has the DNA TGTGCCACCAGTGATGGGTCACCGGGGGCTTACGAGCAGTACTTC. This codes for CATSDGSPGAYEQYF.

This clonotype was counted only a few times. The rearrangement uses TRBV10-3 and TRBJ1-6, with D possibly TRBD1 on 6 matching bases. The V end lost 6 bases, the J end lost 0 bases, and 9 bases lay between the germline ends. This CDR3 is built from 15 residues. CDR1 and CDR2 from the germline V gene are ENHRY and SYGVKD. CDR3 protein: CAIRQGLSYNSPLHF. In DNA form, the CDR3 reads TGTGCCATCAGACAGGGCCTCTCCTATAATTCACCCCTCCACTTT.

The V gene is TRBV2, the J gene TRBJ1-2; D is possibly TRBD1 (5 bases). V gave up 5 bases and J gave up 0 bases, with 16 bases separating them. CDR3 length: 16 residues. Germline values: CDR1 SNHLY, CDR2 FYNNEI. The CDR3 nucleotides are TGTGCCAGCAGTCCGTTCATCGGGGGTACTAACTATGGCTACACCTTC. It encodes CASSPFIGGTNYGYTF.

The chain couples TRBV20-1 to TRBJ1-5, with a possible D match to TRBD1 (5 bases). Germline V gene lookup returns CDR1 DFQATT and CDR2 SNEGSKA (reference sequence). Trimming cost V 6 bases and J 7 bases, with 16 bases left between them. CDR3 length: 13 residues. This CDR3 is CSASGRVGQPQHF. The CDR3 nucleotides read TGCAGTGCGAGCGGCAGGGTGGGCCAGCCCCAGCATTTT.

This chain joins TRBV24-1 and TRBJ2-5; 12 bases align to TRBD1. Germline-derived CDR1 and CDR2 are KGHDR and SFDVKD. The trim removed 4 bases at V and 5 bases at J, leaving 13 bases unmatched. The CDR3 consists of 18 residues. The DNA of the CDR3 is TGTGCCACCAGTGACCCTCCCGGGACAGGGGGCGAATGGGAGACCCAGTACTTC. Encoded protein: CATSDPPGTGGEWETQYF.

The chain couples TRBV7-3 to TRBJ2-7; perhaps TRBD1 as D (6 bases). The CDR3 contains 13 residues. Germline assignment: CDR1 SGHTA and CDR2 FQGTGA. V dropped 5 bases and J dropped 7 bases, with 15 bases sitting between them. In nucleotides, the CDR3 is TGTGCCAGCAGCCGGCAGGGGTGGAGGGAGCAGTACTTC. As protein: CASSRQGWREQYF. Complete variable domain (other parts from reference TRBV7-3 and TRBJ2-7): GAGVSQTPSNKVTEKGKYVELRCDPISGHTALYWYRQSLGQGPEFLIYFQGTGAADDSGLPNDRFFAVRPEGSVSTLKIQRTERGDSAVYLCASSRQGWREQYFGPGTRLTVT.

The V gene is TRBV7-6, the J gene TRBJ2-7, with a weak D call TRBD1 (5 bases). Trimming took off 10 bases at V and 3 bases at J, with 10 bases between the two ends. The CDR3 contains 11 residues. The germline CDR1 and CDR2 sequences are SGHVS and FNYEAQ. The CDR3 region is CAIDSYYEQYF. DNA for the CDR3: TGTGCCATTGACAGTTACTACGAGCAGTACTTC. Full variable domain (missing parts from reference TRBV7-6 and TRBJ2-7): GAGVSQSPRYKVTKRGQDVALRCDPISGHVSLYWYRQALGQGPEFLTYFNYEAQQDKSGLPNDRFSAERPEGSISTLTIQRTEQRDSAMYRCAIDSYYEQYFGPGTRLTVT.

The chain combines TRBV7-8 with TRBJ1-3, with 7 bases lining up with TRBD1. The CDR3 extends over 17 amino acids. The germline V gene has CDR1 SGHVS and CDR2 FQNEAQ. J was trimmed by 7 bases and V by 2 bases; bases with no gene match: 14. The CDR3 loop reads CASSLLQGGLWGNTIYF. The CDR3 region has the DNA TGTGCCAGCAGCTTACTTCAGGGGGGGCTCTGGGGGAACACCATATATTTT.

Here the CDR3 reads CASGSRESQYF. CDR3 bases: TGTGCCAGCGGGAGCCGGGAGTCCCAGTACTTC. This chain links TRBV2 with TRBJ2-5; the D gene is possibly TRBD2 (6 bases). Germline assignment: CDR1 SNHLY and CDR2 FYNNEI. CDR3 size: 11 residues. Trimming took 8 bases from V and 9 from J, leaving 13 bases between them.

This chain uses TRBV12-3 or TRBV12-4 with TRBJ2-5; 9 positions agree with TRBD2. V gave up 6 bases and J gave up 5 bases; unmatched junction bases: 10. The CDR3 loop spans 15 amino acids. This CDR3 reads CASSPRTSVRETQYF. The CDR3 region has the DNA TGTGCCAGCAGCCCCCGGACTAGCGTAAGGGAGACCCAGTACTTC.

This chain uses TRBV2 with TRBJ2-2, with TRBD2 identical over 7 bases. CDR1 is SNHLY and CDR2 is FYNNEI in the germline V gene. The CDR3 has 14 amino acids. V lost 4 bases, J lost 6 bases, and 5 bases stayed unmatched. CDR3 sequence reads: CASSVSGGSGELFF. The CDR3 DNA reads TGTGCCAGCAGTGTGTCGGGAGGATCCGGGGAGCTGTTTTTT.